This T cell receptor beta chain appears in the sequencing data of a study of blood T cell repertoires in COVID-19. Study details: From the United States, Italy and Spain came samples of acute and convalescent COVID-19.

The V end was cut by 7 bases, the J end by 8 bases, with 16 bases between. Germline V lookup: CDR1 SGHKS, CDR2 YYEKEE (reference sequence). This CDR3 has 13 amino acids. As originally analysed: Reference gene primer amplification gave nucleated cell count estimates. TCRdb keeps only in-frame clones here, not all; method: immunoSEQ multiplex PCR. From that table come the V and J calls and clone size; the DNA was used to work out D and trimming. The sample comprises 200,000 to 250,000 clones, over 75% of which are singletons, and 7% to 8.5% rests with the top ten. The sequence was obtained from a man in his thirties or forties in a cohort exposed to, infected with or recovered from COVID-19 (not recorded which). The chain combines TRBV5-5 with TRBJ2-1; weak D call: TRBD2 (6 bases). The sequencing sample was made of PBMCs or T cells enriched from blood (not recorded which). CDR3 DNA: TGTGCCAGCGTCCCGAGGGAGGACTATGAGCAGTTCTTC. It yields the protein CASVPREDYEQFF.